The present T cell receptor (beta chain) was sequenced within a study of cytomegalovirus exposure and HLA in healthy donors (dated 2017 in TCRdb). About the investigation overall: According to an earlier analysis of around 600 of the donors, roughly 180 million T cells yielded 120 million or so unique TCR beta sequences and about 300 Gb of sequence data. An early release covering roughly 640 HLA-typed donors comprised approximately 300 gigabases of sequencing data and tens of millions of unique TCR sequences. Of the roughly 430 genotyped donors, over 70% fell in the genetic ancestry cluster associated with self-reported Caucasian donors. The aim of the study was to test whether cataloging public T cell receptors could identify signatures of past pathogen exposure. The study profiled the T cell repertoires of approximately 700 subjects by immunosequencing and related them to cytomegalovirus serostatus. A separate validation cohort of 100 to 150 different subjects was used in addition to the roughly 670-subject first cohort. The study combined high-throughput TCR immunosequencing, statistical association of individual TCRs with disease status, and machine learning to predict cytomegalovirus infection status. A later analysis re-analyzed previously published TCR beta repertoires from 666 donors and added high-resolution HLA genotyping to study TCR occurrence patterns. Rather than drawing on any new phenotypic data, the later analysis identified candidate immune exposures from TCR beta sequences and the way those sequences occurred across donors. To decide whether each TCR beta V gene segment behaved as functional or pseudogenic, an earlier analysis of several hundred of the donors relied on high-throughput TCR beta sequencing. Donor age, sex, ethnicity and CMV serostatus were compiled together with the repertoire data. In a later genetic analysis, genome-wide SNP genotypes for about 55% of the 666 donors were used, and that subset was treated as a discovery cohort. Every repertoire in the discovery cohort had been generated on one and the same sequencing platform. HLA typing included class I and class II loci at four-digit resolution. The number of typed donors differed by locus: about 629-630 for A, B, C, DRB1 and DQB1; 500 to 550 for DQA1; some 590 for DPA1; and 450 to 480 for DPB1. Because of strong linkage in the cohort, four to six DR-DQ haplotypes were treated as single units for association and clustering. Among around 400 genotyped donors of the cohort, an average of roughly 230,000 unique TCR beta nucleotide sequences was sequenced per donor, of which about 19% were non-productive. Broader findings and caveats from the paper: The sequencing pipeline was judged likely to have produced a cluster of highly shared sequence variants as a technical artifact. Because counts were too low, about 15 rarely observed V segments, including chromosome 9 orphons, were left out of the earlier analysis of approximately 500 of the donors. Broadly in line with IMGT annotations, most TCR beta V segments showed up in productive rearrangements about 87% or about 30% of the time in an earlier analysis of 450 to 750 of the donors. Correlated functional status among segregating V segments might be attributable to linkage disequilibrium, but an unknown experimental factor could not be ruled out. Presence/absence analyses assumed roughly uniform sequencing depth across donors, an assumption that may not hold. A later analysis associated approximately 17,000 TCR beta sequences with specific HLA alleles at a false discovery rate of 0.05. In a later analysis, several top co-occurrence clusters were reported to appear linked to parvovirus B19, influenza, CMV and Epstein-Barr virus. The authors suggested that the approach could potentially be extended to other disease states and immunological phenotypes. Because HLA typing was missing for some donors at each locus, association tests included only the typed subset. According to a later analysis, TCR association rates differed among HLA loci, with DRB1 alleles showing the most associated TCRs and HLA-C alleles showing the fewest. Assigning TCR associations to individual alleles was difficult when HLA alleles, especially DR and DQ, strongly co-occurred. Cytomegalovirus status was reported to be diagnosed by the classifier with high specificity and sensitivity in both the original and validation cohorts. In a later genetic analysis, fewer N-insertions in productive TCRs were reported among donors in an Asian-associated ancestry cluster than the roughly 700-donor mean. The study gave a list of under 200 TCR beta chains associated with cytomegalovirus. In a later genetic analysis, a missense DCLRE1C variant was associated with V-gene and J-gene trimming of TCR beta chains, and the association was replicated in an independent cohort. Three of the identified cytomegalovirus-associated TCR beta chains were confirmed in vitro to be specific for cytomegalovirus antigens. In a later analysis, most CMV-associated TCR beta chains were found to appear HLA-restricted, with HLA associations seemingly driven largely by CMV exposure. Only TCR beta chains were sequenced in this cohort, and the absence of alpha or paired-chain data limited detectable features. Across donors, most TCR sequences were observed very rarely, whereas some public TCRs were present in many individuals. Because the 87-base-pair reads could not distinguish some IMGT-functional V segments, including TRBV6-2 and TRBV6-3, those segments were excluded. In a later analysis, HLA-associated TCR beta chains were found to be more clonally expanded and to have lower generation probabilities than equally common non-associated chains. A further reported finding was that TCR beta sequences accurately predicted the HLA-A and HLA-B alleles for most subjects in the first cohort. The only immune exposure information available for the cohort was CMV serostatus.

The cohort was made up of approximately 670 healthy bone marrow donors. Cohort members were all nominally healthy when sampled, although unrecorded immune exposures were likely present. The donor tested CMV seronegative and was one of the 352 seronegative cohort members. A peripheral blood sample was collected from each donor, and TCR beta sequencing was performed on peripheral blood mononuclear cells. Genomic DNA was extracted from the blood cell samples with the Qiagen DNeasy Blood Extraction Kit. The method was the immunoSEQ multiplex PCR assay. A mixture of 60 forward primers for TCR Vbeta segments and 13 reverse primers for TCR Jbeta segments was used in the multiplex PCR. The CDR3 region of rearranged TCR beta genes was amplified from genomic DNA with a multiplex PCR assay. The Illumina HiSeq System was used to sequence the amplified TCR beta libraries as 87-base-pair reads. The paper's data handling went like this. Across the 600 to 700 repertoires, a later analysis counted 80 million or so unique TCR beta chains, around 11 million of which were shared by at least two donors. Raw reads were error-corrected and collapsed into unique sequences with a nearest-neighbor algorithm that merged closely related sequences to remove PCR and sequencing errors. CDR3 sequences were aligned to IMGT reference sequences to assign V, D and J gene segments. For a sequence to be retained, a match of at least six nucleotides to both a V gene segment and a J gene segment was required. Rearrangements were classified as productive when the CDR3 lacked stop codons and remained in frame with V and J, and all other rearrangements were classified as non-productive. Following IMGT convention, CDR3 was defined as the stretch from the second conserved V-encoded cysteine to the conserved J-encoded phenylalanine. The earlier analysis of approximately 590 of the donors excluded any sequence lacking an unambiguous match to a single V gene segment. An earlier analysis of roughly 590 of the donors called V segments functional above 56.7% productive rearrangements and segregating when the between-donor standard deviation exceeded 5%. A statistical classification framework was built for diagnosing cytomegalovirus status from the catalog of TCR beta chain sequences. In a later analysis, TCR nucleotide sequences were compared against IMGT/GENE-DB human TR gene sequences so that V and J genes could be assigned. In a later analysis, CDR3 sequences and most-parsimonious VDJ recombination scenarios were assigned using the TCRdist pipeline. In a later analysis, every TCR beta chain was defined by the combination of its CDR3 amino acid sequence and its V-gene family, and reads without a unique V-gene family were dropped. As a way to deal with suspected cross-contamination and a sequencing artifact, a later analysis dropped roughly 600 nucleotide sequences that were highly shared and had low generation probability. A later analysis calculated a clonal expansion index for each public chain from normalized within-repertoire ranks of inferred template counts. In a later analysis, generation probabilities were computed with a VDJ recombination model fitted to out-of-frame rearrangements, and the resulting probabilities were checked against IGoR. A later analysis scored TCR-TCR, TCR-HLA and TCR-CMV co-occurrence with hypergeometric tests, applying a repertoire-size bias correction to TCR pairs. False discovery rates were estimated in a later analysis by permuting HLA or CMV assignments 20 times. In a later analysis, co-occurring TCRs were grouped with DBSCAN, and TCRdist sequence similarity was added when clustering was performed within HLA-allele-positive subsets. For co-occurrence clustering, repertoires with fewer than 30,000 or more than 120,000 public chains were excluded, along with several repertoires with anomalous nucleotide sharing. TCRdb holds this immuneACCESS table with in-frame rearrangements only. Some clones are missing; in checked studies, unresolved V genes explain under half, and the rest has no known cause. V and J calls and clone size are copied from that table; D and trimming were computed from the DNA. A total of approximately 130,000 clones appear in this sample, 60% to 85% of them only once. The top ten clones comprise less than 4% of the sample.

The germline ends are 16 bases apart after V is trimmed by 6 bases and J by 1 base. For CDR1 and CDR2, the germline V gene lists SGHRS and YFSETQ. Inclusive of the bounding cysteine and phenylalanine, the CDR3 is 15 residues long. The DNA shown is the 45-base CDR3, in frame from base 1. The table lists this clone with a count of one. Its antigen is currently not known. Base qualities are not provided; no much larger clone lies one nucleotide away. The sample comprised PBMCs. The source of this sequence is a man aged 30 to 45 in good health and CMV-seronegative. The V and J genes are TRBV5-1 and TRBJ1-2, with an unclear D gene assignment. The CDR3 protein: CASNLGGSGNYGYTF. The sequenced DNA: TGCGCCAGCAACCTGGGAGGGTCCGGTAACTATGGCTACACCTTC.